A single TCR beta chain is shown here with its context. Germline CDR1 and CDR2: SEHNR and FQNEAQ (reference sequence). This CDR3 comprises 13 residues. Trimming cost V 8 bases and J 1 base, with 11 bases left between them. This specimen belongs to a study of technical replicates of blood from a few donors. Profiled with immunoSEQ multiplex PCR; TCRdb holds only in-frame clones, not every one. The sample contains about 60,000 clones, about 92% of which appear only once. The rearrangement uses TRBV7-9 and TRBJ1-2, with D tentatively TRBD1 (6 bases). This TCR was recovered from a human donor in good health. Some clones in this sample may be carry-over from other donors' samples. The material sequenced was PBMCs. The CDR3 nucleotides are TGTGCCAGCTTACCGGGACATAACTATGGCTACACCTTC. Protein product: CASLPGHNYGYTF.